Sequencing of this T cell receptor (beta chain) was carried out in a study of blood T cell repertoires in COVID-19. Study details: In each case, the material was cDNA or gDNA derived from T cells, B-cell-depleted T cells, or PBMCs.

The CDR3 is 15 amino acids. Germline loops: CDR1 KGHSH, CDR2 LQKENI. V lost 3 bases and J 0 bases, leaving 11 bases between the germline ends. Only in-frame clones appear in the TCRdb table, and some are missing; sequencing was by immunoSEQ multiplex PCR. In the table there are 270,000 or so clones, about 89% of which are singletons. This sequence was found in a woman in her thirties or forties who had recovered from COVID-19. The chain employs TRBV18 and TRBJ2-5, with a tentative D call TRBD1 (6 bases). The sequencing sample was made of peripheral blood. For the CDR3, the DNA is TGTGCCAGCTCACCCACGACAGGATACCAAGAGACCCAGTACTTC. Translating it yields CASSPTTGYQETQYF.